The 13 T cell receptor beta chains below all came from one sample that was sequenced in a study of tumor and adjacent non-tumor tissue in lung cancer. The template was RNA from unsorted bulk tissue. A modified ARM-PCR protocol with three rounds of nested PCR amplified TCRbeta. TCRdb itself ran the multiplex PCR reads through MiXCR, one entry per CDR3 protein. Of about 200,000 distinct CDR3 sequences listed, 71% are singletons. Sequencing was performed on lung tumor tissue. The receptors come from a man aged 55 to 70 with non-small cell lung cancer.

Note on this clonotype: This may be a read error: a much more frequent sequence differs by one nucleotide. The gene calls are TRBV6-5 and TRBJ2-1, with a weak D call TRBD2 (5 bases). The germline V gene encodes CDR1 MNHEY and CDR2 SVGAGI. The CDR3 loop spans 12 amino acids. In DNA, the CDR3 is TGTGCCAGCAGTTCCGGACTGGGTGAGCATTTCTTC. Protein product: CASSSGLGEHFF.

The J gene is TRBJ2-1, the V gene TRBV7-8; D not certain. The CDR3 runs to 13 residues. V was cut by 5 bases and J by 5 bases, with 10 bases left in between. Germline CDR1 reads SGHVS; CDR2 reads FQNEAQ. The CDR3 DNA reads as TGTGCCAGCAGCGCGCCTGACCACAATGAGCAGTTCTTC. Its translation: CASSAPDHNEQFF.

The J gene is TRBJ2-3, the V gene TRBV19; TRBD2 is a possible D gene (6 bases). The V end was cut by 1 base, the J end by 1 base, with 15 bases between. There are 17 residues in the CDR3. Per germline, CDR1 LNHDA and CDR2 SQIVND (reference sequence). The CDR3 reads CASSIALRRERTDTQYF. CDR3 nucleotide sequence: TGTGCCAGTAGTATAGCCCTTAGGCGGGAACGCACAGATACGCAGTATTTT. The full variable domain, completed using reference TRBV19 and TRBJ2-3, is DGGITQSPKYLFRKEGQNVTLSCEQNLNHDAMYWYRQDPGQGLRLIYYSQIVNDFQKGDIAEGYSVSREKKESFPLTVTSAQKNPTAFYLCASSIALRRERTDTQYFGPGTRLTVL.

The count of this clonotype is one. J is TRBJ2-1 and V is TRBV6-2 or TRBV6-3, with D perhaps TRBD1 (5 bases). Germline V gene sequence: CDR1 MNHEY, CDR2 SVGEGT. This CDR3 contains 15 residues. Trimming removed 11 bases at V and 8 bases at J, with 25 bases between. The CDR3 nucleotides read TGTGCCGGAACCCCAGCAGGGTGGCAGGTGGATGAGCAGTTCTTC. Translation: CAGTPAGWQVDEQFF.

Concerning this clonotype: The junction departs from germline at one end; a sequencing error may be responsible. The gene calls are TRBV20-1 and TRBJ1-4; D gene ambiguous. Germline loops: CDR1 DFQATT, CDR2 SNEGSKA (reference sequence). The CDR3 contains 16 residues. In DNA form, the CDR3 reads TGTAGTGCTAGAGATCCCAGAGTGAGTCTTAATGAAAAACTGTTTTTT. Translated: CSARDPRVSLNEKLFF.

About this clonotype itself: Relative to the germline gene, one junction end is altered; a read error may explain this. The V gene is TRBV4-1, the J gene TRBJ2-5; TRBD2 matches 11 bases. Germline V gives CDR1 MGHRA, CDR2 YSYEKL. There are 16 residues in the CDR3. The CDR3 region is CASSLLLAGAGVTQYF. The CDR3 bases are TGCGCAAGCAGCCTCCTACTAGCGGGGGCCGGGGTGACCCAGTACTTC.

Notes on this clonotype: The final CDR3 position lacks the conserved phenylalanine or tryptophan, pointing to a likely read error. The chain links TRBV4-1 to TRBJ1-2; D perhaps matches TRBD1 (6 bases). V lost 4 bases, J lost 3 bases, and 18 bases lay in between. Germline V gene sequence: CDR1 MGHRA, CDR2 YSYEKL. This CDR3 contains 16 residues. The CDR3, as DNA: TGCGCCAGCAGCCCAGGTGGAGCAGGGGACTACTATGGCTACACCTTA. This translates into CASSPGGAGDYYGYTL.

The chain links TRBV20-1 to TRBJ1-5; D might be TRBD1 (5 bases). Trimming cost V 1 base and J 2 bases, with 18 bases left between them. Per the germline V gene, CDR1 is DFQATT and CDR2 is SNEGSKA (reference sequence). The CDR3 is 17 amino acids. CDR3 sequence reads: CSARGGARVRCNQPQHF. The CDR3 bases are TGCAGTGCTAGAGGTGGGGCCAGGGTCCGTTGCAATCAGCCCCAGCATTTT.

This clonotype has just a few counts. This chain connects TRBV4-2 to TRBJ2-3; 7 nucleotides line up with TRBD2. The V gene end was trimmed by 3 bases and the J gene end by 0 bases; junction bases not matched to a gene: 6. The CDR3 covers 16 residues. Per the germline V gene, CDR1 is LGHNA and CDR2 is YNFKEQ. The DNA for the CDR3 is TGTGCCAGCAGCCAGGTTAGCGGGTATAGCACAGATACGCAGTATTTT. Its protein product is CASSQVSGYSTDTQYF.

As concerns this clonotype: A much larger clone lies one base from this, so it may be a read error. In DNA, the CDR3 is TGTGTCAGCAGTACGCCGGACAGAACGAACACCGGGGAGCTGTTTTTT. It codes for CVSSTPDRTNTGELFF. V and J are TRBV6-1 and TRBJ2-2, with D possibly matching TRBD1 (6 bases). The CDR3 extends over 16 amino acids. Germline loops: CDR1 MNHNS, CDR2 SASEGT.

Note on this clonotype: At one end, the junction sequence differs from germline, possibly due to a read error. The rearrangement links TRBV24-1 to TRBJ2-1; 7 bases are shared with TRBD1. The CDR3 runs to 17 residues. Per the germline V gene, CDR1 is KGHDR and CDR2 is SFDVKD. The CDR3 bases are TGTGCCACCAGTGATGGAGAACAGGGGCTACTCTACAATGAGCAGTTGTTC. It yields the protein CATSDGEQGLLYNEQLF.

This clonotype has a single count. A much bigger clone sits one base away, suggesting this may be a read error. This chain links TRBV4-1 with TRBJ2-1; perhaps TRBD2 as D (6 bases). Germline V gene sequence: CDR1 MGHRA, CDR2 YSYEKL. The CDR3 has 16 residues. CDR3 loop: CASSPGGASASNEQLF. The CDR3 DNA sequence: TGCGCCAGCAGCCCAGGCGGGGCTAGCGCCTCAAATGAGCAGCTCTTC.

Points on this clonotype: The germline gene is not matched at one end of the junction; a read error may be the cause. This chain connects TRBV28 to TRBJ2-1; D ambiguous. The germline gives CDR1 MDHEN, CDR2 SYDVKM. The CDR3 is 13 amino acids. CDR3 protein: CASSFPAYNERFF. The CDR3 region has the DNA TGTGCCAGCAGTTTCCCAGCCTACAATGAGCGGTTCTTC.